This T cell receptor (beta chain) emerged from a study of monozygotic twins with inflammatory bowel disease. Broader study findings: Healthy co-twins, by inverse Simpson, had higher TCRbeta diversity than their siblings with IBD. Perhaps reflecting limited power, concordant and discordant twins did not differ in repertoire similarity.

From its re-call of the 5' RACE reads, TCRdb lists each CDR3 protein once, without DNA. The repertoire table contains fewer than 550,000 distinct CDR3 sequences. Comment on this clonotype: Antigen specificity is unknown.

The clonotype originates from a human donor with ulcerative colitis or Crohn's disease, or a healthy co-twin of an affected twin (not recorded which). The sequenced sample was blood.

The CDR3 protein is CATGTWAENTEAFF. The chain is built from TRBV19 and TRBJ1-1; TCRdb returns TRBD1, unconfirmable since there is no DNA. The CDR3 consists of 14 residues. Per the germline V gene, CDR1 is LNHDA and CDR2 is SQIVND (reference sequence).